This T cell receptor beta chain originates from a study of metastatic and nonmetastatic thyroid tumors. About the study: Across blood and tumor or nodule tissue, repertoires from malignant and benign thyroid patients were compared with one another.

TCRdb reprocessed the PCR reads using MiXCR. The table includes under 35,000 clones, roughly 25% detected once. Looked up from germline, CDR1 is SGHRS and CDR2 is YFSETQ. The V and J ends lost 4 bases and 6 bases, in that order; junction bases with no gene match: 6. The CDR3 sequence is 14 residues long. Not a single patient had been given any form of treatment at any point before undergoing thyroid surgery. The sequencing sample was made of blood. The source of this sequence is a female donor with papillary thyroid cancer or a benign thyroid nodule (not recorded which). Some clones in this sample may be carry-over from other donors' samples. The chain uses TRBV5-1 and TRBJ1-4; 7 bases map to TRBD1. CDR3 nucleotide sequence: TGCGCCAGCAGCGGCTGGACAGGAGATGAAAAACTGTTTTTT. Translated, it gives CASSGWTGDEKLFF.